The clone carrying this T cell receptor beta chain occurred once. This specimen belongs to a study of blood T cell repertoires in COVID-19. TCRdb keeps only in-frame clones here, not all; method: immunoSEQ multiplex PCR. The sample holds about 240,000 clones, around 89% seen once. The clonotype was recovered from a woman in her 30s who had recovered from COVID-19. The specimen sequenced was PBMCs or T cells enriched from blood (not recorded which).

The CDR3 here is CARPSKGVGQTSGNTEAFF. DNA of the CDR3: TGTGCCAGGCCCTCTAAGGGCGTCGGACAGACCTCAGGGAACACTGAAGCTTTCTTT. The chain couples TRBV5-8 to TRBJ1-1; TRBD1 might be the D (6 bases). The CDR3 consists of 19 residues. V lost 8 bases to trimming and J lost 1 base, with 30 bases between them. Germline-derived CDR1 and CDR2 are SGHTS and YDEGEE.